This entry lists 4 T cell receptor beta chains sequenced from one sample in a study of cytomegalovirus exposure and HLA in healthy donors. Primers included in the PCR were 60 Vbeta and 13 Jbeta primers. Assay used: immunoSEQ multiplex PCR; TCRdb lists only in-frame clones, some missing. The data hold around 99,000 clones, with roughly 71% observed a single time. Sequenced material: PBMCs. These receptors were collected from a woman in her seventies in good health and CMV-seropositive.

The chain joins TRBV5-4 to TRBJ2-3; 11 bases are a match to TRBD2. Germline assignment: CDR1 SGHNT and CDR2 YYREEE (reference sequence). The CDR3 has 16 residues. V lost 4 bases, J lost 5 bases, and 9 bases stayed unmatched. In DNA form, the CDR3 reads TGTGCCAGCAGCACTCAAGGGACTAGCGGTTTAGATACGCAGTATTTT. It is translated as CASSTQGTSGLDTQYF.

This clone was counted once. The rearrangement uses TRBV5-8 and TRBJ1-1; 9 bases fit TRBD1. CDR1 is SGHTS, CDR2 YDEGEE, per germline. The trim removed 4 bases at V and 9 bases at J, leaving 13 bases unmatched. The CDR3 runs 15 residues. Written as DNA, the CDR3 is TGTGCCAGCAGCCTCGGGACAGGGACCTTAGGGAAAGCTTTCTTT. Its translation: CASSLGTGTLGKAFF.

In nucleotides, the CDR3 is TGTGCCAGCAGCTCGGACAGGGATGAGCAGTTCTTC. Protein sequence: CASSSDRDEQFF. This sequence joins TRBV7-9 and TRBJ2-1; 8 nucleotides agree with TRBD1. The CDR3 covers 12 residues. Germline CDR1 is SEHNR and CDR2 is FQNEAQ (reference sequence). V gave up 4 bases and J gave up 8 bases; unmatched junction bases: 1.

This chain links TRBV5-1 with TRBJ2-7; 7 bases align to TRBD1. The V gene's germline CDR1 is SGHRS and CDR2 YFSETQ. V was pared by 5 bases and J by 3 bases, with 8 bases of the junction left unmatched. CDR3 size: 14 residues. The CDR3 region has the DNA TGCGCCAGCAGTTTTGGACAGGTGAACTACGAGCAGTACTTC. This translates into CASSFGQVNYEQYF.